One T cell receptor (beta chain) is described in this entry. What it recognizes is unknown. This sample was taken from a study of OX40 agonist ivuxolimab in advanced cancers. Looking at the study overall: Cohort: 80% to 90% men, mean age around 61, aged roughly 20 to 79. Participants could have had prior anti-PD-1, anti-PD-L1 or anti-CTLA-4 therapy, and more than 35% had some. General observations from the study: Low normalized T-cell clonal expansion was also seen in some nonresponders.

TCRdb keeps only in-frame clones here, not all; method: immunoSEQ multiplex PCR. The profile shows around 49,000 clones, approximately 84% of them singletons. This specimen consisted of CD4+ or CD8+ T cells sorted from blood, obtained in a trial of the OX40 agonist ivuxolimab. The receptor was isolated from an adult with an advanced solid tumor such as melanoma, head and neck, liver or kidney cancer.

This CDR3 reads CASSLRGPTQSSYNEQFF. The DNA of the CDR3 is TGTGCCAGCAGCTTAAGGGGTCCAACCCAGAGCTCCTACAATGAGCAGTTCTTC. The chain uses TRBV7-6 and TRBJ2-1; maybe TRBD1 (5 bases). Between the trimmed V and J ends, which lost 2 bases and 0 bases, there was a span of 17 bases. This CDR3 spans 18 amino acids. The germline V gene encodes CDR1 SGHVS and CDR2 FNYEAQ.